This is a list of T cell receptor beta chains from one sample in a study of T cell responses to AZD1222 COVID-19 vaccine. Data came from immunoSEQ multiplex PCR; TCRdb stores just in-frame clones and leaves some out. The sample lists more than 150,000 clones, around 92% seen once, with roughly 9.8% in the top ten. Here the sequenced sample was peripheral blood, taken on day 0 of AZD1222 vaccination. The origin of the receptors is an adult in good health. Both conserved end residues are part of each CDR3. The D gene is left open where the match is weak.

.	12	TRBV10-2	TRBJ2-1	CASSENYNEQFF
TRBD1	15	TRBV6-1	TRBJ2-5	CASSEGGTGAETQYF
.	13	TRBV15	TRBJ2-2	CATSRDQAGELFF
TRBD2	16	TRBV7-3	TRBJ2-1	CASSRTSGRAHNEQFF
.	17	TRBV30	TRBJ2-2	CAWSVLGQLSITGELFF
.	13	TRBV6-5	TRBJ1-2	CASSPTTGYGYTF
.	15	TRBV28	TRBJ2-1	CASSLTSASYNEQFF
.	14	TRBV20-1	TRBJ2-7	CSASIGRGPYEQYF
TRBD2	19	TRBV30	TRBJ2-1	CAWSVVDLGAGGSYNEQFF
.	13	TRBV2	TRBJ1-2	CASSLGPPYGYTF
.	14	TRBV29-1	TRBJ2-7	CSVVPGLDSYEQYF
TRBD1	19	TRBV28	TRBJ1-4	CASSLLPGQGATTNEKLFF
TRBD2	14	TRBV3-1/TRBV3-2	TRBJ2-7	CASSQEGLPYEQYF
.	12	TRBV27	TRBJ2-3	CASSSTVDTQYF
.	16	TRBV11-2	TRBJ1-4	CASSLVGVGTNEKLFF
TRBD1	15	TRBV6-5	TRBJ1-2	CASSYFGDRNYGYTF
TRBD1	15	TRBV7-2	TRBJ2-7	CASSPSSGQYYEQYF
.	15	TRBV5-6	TRBJ2-1	CASSLRKSSYNEQFF
.	14	TRBV28	TRBJ2-7	CASSLGTAFDEQYF
TRBD1	15	TRBV28	TRBJ2-2	CASSWDRRAAGELFF
TRBD1	14	TRBV6-2/TRBV6-3	TRBJ2-7	CASSPRQGKYEQYF
.	14	TRBV6-2/TRBV6-3	TRBJ1-1	CASSWDTASTEAFF
.	12	TRBV5-1	TRBJ2-5	CASSLVKETQYF
TRBD2	16	TRBV13	TRBJ2-5	CASSLVVGTSEETQYF
.	11	TRBV28	TRBJ2-1	CASSFGKGQFF
.	14	TRBV5-4	TRBJ2-1	CASSFPGSYNEQFF
.	11	TRBV29-1	TRBJ2-3	CSVAGTDTQYF
.	11	TRBV29-1	TRBJ2-7	CSGADSYEQYF
TRBD1	16	TRBV7-2	TRBJ2-7	CASSLGFGQGAYEQYF
TRBD1	13	TRBV29-1	TRBJ1-1	CSVWTGKNTEAFF
TRBD1	15	TRBV19	TRBJ2-7	CASSATGGHPYEQYF
TRBD1	16	TRBV6-2/TRBV6-3	TRBJ1-2	CASSYSRDSFFYGYTF
.	15	TRBV3-1/TRBV3-2	TRBJ1-2	CASSQVVGSNYGYTF
.	16	TRBV10-1	TRBJ2-1	CASGGTSEKGYGEQFF
TRBD1	14	TRBV29-1	TRBJ1-1	CSVEGTDRGTEAFF
.	16	TRBV21-1	TRBJ2-7	CASSKGGRDQSYEQYF
TRBD2	20	TRBV18	TRBJ2-1	CASSRLRLAGGMASYNEQFF
.	16	TRBV7-6	TRBJ2-2	CASSFPRGSNTGELFF
.	13	TRBV2	TRBJ2-7	CATSSSSFYEQYF
.	14	TRBV19	TRBJ2-7	CASSQLASSYEQYF
TRBD1	16	TRBV9	TRBJ1-1	CASSQGPTGGRTEAFF
.	13	TRBV19	TRBJ1-2	CASSQQAYYGYTF
TRBD1	16	TRBV9	TRBJ1-2	CASSVDQGAYSYGYTF
.	15	TRBV4-2	TRBJ2-7	CASSQEQDDSYEQYF
TRBD1	13	TRBV27	TRBJ2-7	CASTPDRLREQYF